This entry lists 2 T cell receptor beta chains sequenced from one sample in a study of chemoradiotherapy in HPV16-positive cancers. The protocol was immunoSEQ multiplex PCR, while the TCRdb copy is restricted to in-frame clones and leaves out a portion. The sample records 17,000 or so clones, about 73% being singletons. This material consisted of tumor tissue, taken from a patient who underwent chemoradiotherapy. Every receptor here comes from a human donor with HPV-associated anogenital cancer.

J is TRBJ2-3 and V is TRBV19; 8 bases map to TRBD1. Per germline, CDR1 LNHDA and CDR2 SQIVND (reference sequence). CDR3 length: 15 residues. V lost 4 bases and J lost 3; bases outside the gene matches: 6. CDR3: CASSTDRVRTDTQYF. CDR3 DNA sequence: TGTGCCAGTAGTACGGACAGGGTTCGGACAGATACGCAGTATTTT.

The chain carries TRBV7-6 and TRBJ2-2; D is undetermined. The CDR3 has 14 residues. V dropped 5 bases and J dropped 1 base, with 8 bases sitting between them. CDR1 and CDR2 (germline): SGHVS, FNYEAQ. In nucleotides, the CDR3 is TGTGCCAGCAGCGTACGACAGAACACCGGGGAGCTGTTTTTT. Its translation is CASSVRQNTGELFF.